This is a list of T cell receptor beta chains from one sample in a study of shared clonotypes between healthy human individuals. TCRdb's table, derived via immunoSEQ multiplex PCR, lists solely in-frame clones and lacks some. The sample yields approximately 100,000 clones, 67% seen once. Sequences were obtained from memory CD8+ T cells sorted from blood. These receptors came from a man under 40 in good health. The CDR3 runs from the conserved cysteine through the conserved F or W. The D gene is left open where the match is weak. Clone sizes are given selectively: once, few, many, or a class where the clone is expanded.

DNA	CDR3	D	size	V	J
TGTGCCAGCAGTTCAAGGAGCGGGAGGGCCGAGAATGAGCAGTTCTTC	CASSSRSGRAENEQFF	TRBD2	-	TRBV28	TRBJ2-1
TGTGCCATCAGTCATCACACAACTAGCGGGAGCTCCTCCAATGAGCAGTTCTTC	CAISHHTTSGSSSNEQFF	TRBD2	-	TRBV10-3	TRBJ2-1
TGCGCCAGCAGCCAAGATCGTGACGGGTGGGCCTCCTACGAGCAGTACTTC	CASSQDRDGWASYEQYF	-	many	TRBV4-3	TRBJ2-7
TGTGCCAGCAGCTTAGATAAGGGACAGAACCGCTCTGGGGCCAACGTCCTGACTTTC	CASSLDKGQNRSGANVLTF	TRBD1	-	TRBV11-3	TRBJ2-6
TGTGCCAGCAGTTCCCTATCCCACGAGCAGTACTTC	CASSSLSHEQYF	-	-	TRBV28	TRBJ2-7
TGTGCCAGTAGTATGACAGGGGCTTACGAGCAGTACTTC	CASSMTGAYEQYF	TRBD1	-	TRBV19	TRBJ2-7
TGTGCCAGCAGTTTACTGACTTACGAGCAGTACTTC	CASSLLTYEQYF	-	-	TRBV28	TRBJ2-7
TGCGCCAGCAGCCCCGGGCCCGGCAGGGGGCTCAACGAGCAGTACTTC	CASSPGPGRGLNEQYF	TRBD1	few	TRBV5-1	TRBJ2-7
TGCGCCAGCAGCCAAGATCGGCACTCAACCTACGAGCAGTACTTC	CASSQDRHSTYEQYF	-	medium-sized	TRBV4-3	TRBJ2-7
TGTGCCAGCAGCTTTCAGGTGGGACAAGAGACCCAGTACTTC	CASSFQVGQETQYF	-	-	TRBV7-2	TRBJ2-5
TGTGCCAGCAAAACCGGACTAGCGGGCCTCTACGAGCAGTACTTC	CASKTGLAGLYEQYF	TRBD2	-	TRBV6-1	TRBJ2-7
TGTGCCAGCAGTTTATCGTCAGGGCAATTCGCCTTTGGCTACACCTTC	CASSLSSGQFAFGYTF	-	-	TRBV27	TRBJ1-2
TGTGCCAGCAGTTTATTAGATAGCCCCTACAATGAGCAGTTCTTC	CASSLLDSPYNEQFF	-	-	TRBV28	TRBJ2-1
TGTGCCAGCAGCACGGGACTAGCGGGAGGATCCTACTACGAGCAGTACTTC	CASSTGLAGGSYYEQYF	TRBD2	few	TRBV7-9	TRBJ2-7
TGTGCCATCAGTGAGTCTACTAGCGGGACGTCGGAGACCCAGTACTTC	CAISESTSGTSETQYF	TRBD2	-	TRBV10-3	TRBJ2-5
TGTGCCAGCAGCGAACCCACGGGCCTCGAGCAGTACTTC	CASSEPTGLEQYF	-	-	TRBV6-6	TRBJ2-7
TGTGCCAGCAGCCCCCAGATCGCTAGTCAAGAGACCCAGTACTTC	CASSPQIASQETQYF	-	-	TRBV7-7	TRBJ2-5
TGTGCCAGCAGTACAACTCACTCGGGACCAAACTACGAGCAGTACTTC	CASSTTHSGPNYEQYF	-	-	TRBV28	TRBJ2-7
TGTGCCAGCACCCCACTAGCGGGAGTCGCAGATACGCAGTATTTT	CASTPLAGVADTQYF	TRBD2	few	TRBV28	TRBJ2-3
TGTGCCAGCAGCTCGTTTTGGGGTCAAGAGACCCAGTACTTC	CASSSFWGQETQYF	-	once	TRBV7-6	TRBJ2-5
TGCGCCAGCAGTGAGTCGCTGACCGGGAGCACCGGGGAGCTGTTTTTT	CASSESLTGSTGELFF	-	few	TRBV10-1	TRBJ2-2
TGTGCCACCAGCAGAGATAACAGTTACAATCAGCCCCAGCATTTT	CATSRDNSYNQPQHF	-	-	TRBV15	TRBJ1-5
TGTGCCAGCAGCACTGCGGGAGGGCCGGGCTATGAGCAGTTCTTC	CASSTAGGPGYEQFF	TRBD2	-	TRBV7-3	TRBJ2-1
TGTGCTAGTGGTTTGGGGACTAGCGGGGATCCATACCAAGAGACCCAGTACTTC	CASGLGTSGDPYQETQYF	TRBD2	-	TRBV12-5	TRBJ2-5
TGTGCCAGCAGCCCCCGCTACAGAGAGAATGAAAAACTGTTTTTT	CASSPRYRENEKLFF	-	-	TRBV27	TRBJ1-4
TGTGCCAGCAGCCTCGGACCTCTCTCCGGGGAGCTGTTTTTT	CASSLGPLSGELFF	-	-	TRBV7-6	TRBJ2-2
TGTGCCAGCAGTTCCACAGGGGTAATTAAAAACATTCAGTACTTC	CASSSTGVIKNIQYF	TRBD1	-	TRBV27	TRBJ2-4
TGTGCCAGCAGTCGCGGGACAGGGGACACCGGGGAGCTGTTTTTT	CASSRGTGDTGELFF	TRBD1	-	TRBV6-5	TRBJ2-2
TGTGCCAGCGCTCTCGGTTTCACAGATACGCAGTATTTT	CASALGFTDTQYF	-	-	TRBV7-2	TRBJ2-3
TGCGCCAGCAGCCTCAACAGGGCCTTGATCTACGAGCAGTACTTC	CASSLNRALIYEQYF	-	-	TRBV4-1	TRBJ2-7
TGTGCCAGCGGTCAGGTGGGACTAGCGGGAATCTCCTACGAGCAGTACTTC	CASGQVGLAGISYEQYF	TRBD2	-	TRBV5-6	TRBJ2-7
TGTGCCAGCAGTTCTGCGACAGGCTCCTACGAGCAGTACTTC	CASSSATGSYEQYF	-	-	TRBV2	TRBJ2-7
TGTGCCAGCAGTTTCCACTTACAGGGGTACGGTGGGGCCAACGTCCTGACTTTC	CASSFHLQGYGGANVLTF	TRBD1	-	TRBV28	TRBJ2-6
TGTGCCAGCAGCTTGCGGGACAACCCTCTCTACGAGCAGTACTTC	CASSLRDNPLYEQYF	-	-	TRBV7-9	TRBJ2-7
TGTGCCAGCAGGTCCGGACACACCTACGAGCAGTACTTC	CASRSGHTYEQYF	-	many	TRBV28	TRBJ2-7
TGTGCCTGGAGTGTAAGTGGGCGGGCAGTAGCCAAAAACATTCAGTACTTC	CAWSVSGRAVAKNIQYF	-	-	TRBV30	TRBJ2-4
TGCAGCGTTTGGGGTGTAGGAGGAAACACCATATATTTT	CSVWGVGGNTIYF	-	many	TRBV29-1	TRBJ1-3
TGTGCCAGCTCGACAGGGTCCTCCTACGAGCAGTACTTC	CASSTGSSYEQYF	TRBD1	-	TRBV9	TRBJ2-7
TGTGCCAGCAGTTTTTTGGGGGCTGGCGAAAAACTGTTTTTT	CASSFLGAGEKLFF	-	-	TRBV28	TRBJ1-4
TGTGCCAGCAGTGCAACTTTGAGTAGCGGAGAGCAGTTCTTC	CASSATLSSGEQFF	-	-	TRBV28	TRBJ2-1
TGTCCCACGCCGTGCCAGCGGGAGCACTACGAGCAGTACTTC	CPTPCQREHYEQYF	TRBD2	-	TRBV18	TRBJ2-7
TGTGCCAGCAGCCCTCCGTGGGGTTCGAGCTCCTACAATGAGCAGTTCTTC	CASSPPWGSSSYNEQFF	-	-	TRBV7-9	TRBJ2-1
TGTGCCAGCAGTATCAGGGCCTACAATGAGCAGTTCTTC	CASSIRAYNEQFF	-	-	TRBV28	TRBJ2-1
TGCGCCAGCAGCCCGGCGGGACAGGGGATTTACGAGCAGTACTTC	CASSPAGQGIYEQYF	TRBD1	-	TRBV5-1	TRBJ2-7
TGTGCCAGCAGTTTTCAGGGGACCTACGAGCAGTACTTC	CASSFQGTYEQYF	-	-	TRBV6-1	TRBJ2-7